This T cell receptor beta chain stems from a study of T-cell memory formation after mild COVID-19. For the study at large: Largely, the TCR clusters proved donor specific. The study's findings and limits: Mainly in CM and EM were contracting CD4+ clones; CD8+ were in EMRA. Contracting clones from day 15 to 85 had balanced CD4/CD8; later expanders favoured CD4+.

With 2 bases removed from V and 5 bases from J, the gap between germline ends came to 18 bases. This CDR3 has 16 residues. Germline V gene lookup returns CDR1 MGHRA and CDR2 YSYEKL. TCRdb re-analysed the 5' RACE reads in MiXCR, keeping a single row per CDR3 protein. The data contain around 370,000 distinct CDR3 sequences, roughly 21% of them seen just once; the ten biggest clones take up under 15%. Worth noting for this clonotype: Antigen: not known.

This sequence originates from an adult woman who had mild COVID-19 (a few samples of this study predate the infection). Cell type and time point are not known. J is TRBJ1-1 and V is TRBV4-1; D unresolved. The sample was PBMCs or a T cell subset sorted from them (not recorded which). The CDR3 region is CASSQPSGERETEAFF. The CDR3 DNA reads TGCGCCAGCAGCCAACCTTCAGGCGAGAGGGAGACTGAAGCTTTCTTT.